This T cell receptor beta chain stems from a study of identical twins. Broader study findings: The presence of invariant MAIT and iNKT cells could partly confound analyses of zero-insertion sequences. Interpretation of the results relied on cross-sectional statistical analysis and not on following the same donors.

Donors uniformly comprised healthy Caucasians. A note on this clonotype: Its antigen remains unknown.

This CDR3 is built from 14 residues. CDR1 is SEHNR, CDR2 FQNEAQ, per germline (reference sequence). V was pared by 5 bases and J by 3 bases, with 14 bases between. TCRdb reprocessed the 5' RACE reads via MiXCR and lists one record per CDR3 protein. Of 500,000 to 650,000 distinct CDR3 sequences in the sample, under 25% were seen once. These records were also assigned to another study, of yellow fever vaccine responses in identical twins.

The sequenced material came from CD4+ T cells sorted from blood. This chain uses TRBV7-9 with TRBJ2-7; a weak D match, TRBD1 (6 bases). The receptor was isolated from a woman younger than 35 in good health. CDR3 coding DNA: TGTGCCAGCAGCCCCCCTCAGGGGAACTACGAGCAGTACGTC. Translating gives CASSPPQGNYEQYV.